The T cell receptor beta chain under discussion was sequenced for a study of T cells in Graves' hyperthyroidism and ophthalmopathy. The source material, RNA transcripts, was used to amplify TCR beta CDR3 regions. The HTBI primer set drove a first-round RT-PCR of the TCR CDR3. TCRdb reprocessed the multiplex PCR reads via MiXCR and lists one record per CDR3 protein. In the table there are about 720,000 distinct CDR3 sequences, around 20% of which are singletons. The TCR comes from a woman in her fifties or sixties with Graves' hyperthyroidism that later progressed to Graves' ophthalmopathy. Sequenced: blood.

In nucleotides, the CDR3 is TGTGCCAGCAGTTTAATCGGCAGGGGGGACGTTATGCGCTACGAGCAGTACTTC. Translation gives CASSLIGRGDVMRYEQYF. J is TRBJ2-7 and V is TRBV27; TRBD1 is a possible D gene (7 bases). V shed 2 bases and J shed 3 bases, with 23 bases lying between them. The CDR3 totals 18 residues. Germline CDR1 MNHEY, CDR2 SMNVEV (reference sequence).